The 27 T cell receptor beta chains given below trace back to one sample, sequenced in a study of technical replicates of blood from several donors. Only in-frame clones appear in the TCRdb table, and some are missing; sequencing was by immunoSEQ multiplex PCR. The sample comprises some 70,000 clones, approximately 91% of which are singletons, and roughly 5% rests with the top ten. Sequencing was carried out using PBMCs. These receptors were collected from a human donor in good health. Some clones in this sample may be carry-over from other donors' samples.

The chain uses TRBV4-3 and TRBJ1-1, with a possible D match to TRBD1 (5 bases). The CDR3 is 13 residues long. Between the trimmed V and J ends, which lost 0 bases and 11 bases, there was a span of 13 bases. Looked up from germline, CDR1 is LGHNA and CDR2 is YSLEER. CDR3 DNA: TGCGCCAGCAGCCAAGATGGCGGCAGGGCTGCTTTCTTT. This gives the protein CASSQDGGRAAFF.

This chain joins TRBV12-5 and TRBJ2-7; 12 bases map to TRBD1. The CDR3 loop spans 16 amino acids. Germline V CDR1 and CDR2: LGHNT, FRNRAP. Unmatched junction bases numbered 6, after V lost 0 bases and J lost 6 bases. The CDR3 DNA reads TGTGCTAGTGGTTTGGTGACGGGACAGGGGGCGGTCGAGCAGTACTTC. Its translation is CASGLVTGQGAVEQYF.

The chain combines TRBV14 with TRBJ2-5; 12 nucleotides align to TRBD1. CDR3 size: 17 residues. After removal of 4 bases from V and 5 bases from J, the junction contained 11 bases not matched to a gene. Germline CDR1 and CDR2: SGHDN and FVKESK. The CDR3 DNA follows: TGTGCCAGCAGCCCCCTACCGGGACAGGGGGCGGAGGAGACCCAGTACTTC. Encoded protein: CASSPLPGQGAEETQYF.

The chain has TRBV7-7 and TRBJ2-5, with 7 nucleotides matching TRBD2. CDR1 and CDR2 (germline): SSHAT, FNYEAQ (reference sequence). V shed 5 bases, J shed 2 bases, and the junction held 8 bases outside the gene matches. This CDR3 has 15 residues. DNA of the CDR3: TGTGCCAGCAGCAGCCGGGACTACCGGCAAGAGACCCAGTACTTC. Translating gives CASSSRDYRQETQYF.

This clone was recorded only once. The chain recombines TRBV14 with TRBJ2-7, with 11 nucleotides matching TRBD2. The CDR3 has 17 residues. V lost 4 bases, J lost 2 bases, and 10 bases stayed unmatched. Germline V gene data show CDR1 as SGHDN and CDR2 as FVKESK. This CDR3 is CASSRRPGLAAPYEQYF. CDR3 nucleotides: TGTGCCAGCAGCCGACGACCGGGACTAGCGGCCCCCTACGAGCAGTACTTC.

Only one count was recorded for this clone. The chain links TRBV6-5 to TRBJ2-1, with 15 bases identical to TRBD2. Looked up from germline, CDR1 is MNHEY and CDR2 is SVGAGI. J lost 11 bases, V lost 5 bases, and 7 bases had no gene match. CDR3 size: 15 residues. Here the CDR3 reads CASSPGGTSGGQQFF. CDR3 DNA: TGTGCCAGCAGTCCCGGGGGGACTAGCGGGGGGCAGCAGTTCTTC.

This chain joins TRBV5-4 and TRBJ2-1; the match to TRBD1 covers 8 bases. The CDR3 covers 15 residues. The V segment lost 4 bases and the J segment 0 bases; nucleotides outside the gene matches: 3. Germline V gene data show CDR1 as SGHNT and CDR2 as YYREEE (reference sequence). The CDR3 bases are TGTGCCAGCAGCAGGACAGGGCGCTCCTACAATGAGCAGTTCTTC. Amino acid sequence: CASSRTGRSYNEQFF. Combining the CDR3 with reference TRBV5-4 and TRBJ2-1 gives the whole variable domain ETGVTQSPTHLIKTRGQQVTLRCSSQSGHNTVSWYQQALGQGPQFIFQYYREEENGRGNFPPRFSGLQFPNYSSELNVNALELDDSALYLCASSRTGRSYNEQFFGPGTRLTVL.

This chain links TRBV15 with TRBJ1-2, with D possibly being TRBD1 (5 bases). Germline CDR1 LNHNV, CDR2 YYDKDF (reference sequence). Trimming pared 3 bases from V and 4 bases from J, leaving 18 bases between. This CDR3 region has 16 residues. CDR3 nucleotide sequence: TGTGCCACCAGCAGGGCCGGGACGGGAGACCGCTATGGCTACACCTTC. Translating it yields CATSRAGTGDRYGYTF.

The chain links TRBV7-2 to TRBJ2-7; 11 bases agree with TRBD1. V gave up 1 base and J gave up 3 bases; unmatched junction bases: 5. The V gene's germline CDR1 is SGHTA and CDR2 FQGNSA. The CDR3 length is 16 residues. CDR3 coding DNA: TGTGCCAGCAGCTTAGATGTCGGGACAGGGGGCTACGAGCAGTACTTC. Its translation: CASSLDVGTGGYEQYF.

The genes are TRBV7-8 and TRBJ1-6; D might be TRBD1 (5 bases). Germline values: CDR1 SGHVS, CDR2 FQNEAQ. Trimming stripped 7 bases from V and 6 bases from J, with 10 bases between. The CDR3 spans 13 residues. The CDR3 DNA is TGTGCCAGCACCCCCCAGGGTAATTCACCCCTCCACTTT. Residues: CASTPQGNSPLHF.

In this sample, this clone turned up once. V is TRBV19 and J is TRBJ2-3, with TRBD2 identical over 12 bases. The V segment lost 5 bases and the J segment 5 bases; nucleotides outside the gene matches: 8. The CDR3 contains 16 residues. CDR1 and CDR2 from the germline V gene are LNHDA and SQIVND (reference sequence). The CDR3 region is CASSSQLAGGLDTQYF. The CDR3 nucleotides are TGTGCCAGTAGTTCCCAACTAGCGGGGGGACTAGATACGCAGTATTTT.

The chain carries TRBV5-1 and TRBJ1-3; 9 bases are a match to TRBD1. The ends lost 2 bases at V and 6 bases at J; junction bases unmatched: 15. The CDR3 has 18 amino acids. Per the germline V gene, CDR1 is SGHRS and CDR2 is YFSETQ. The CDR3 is CASSLTLSGTGNKNTIYF. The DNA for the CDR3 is TGCGCCAGCAGCTTAACCCTTTCCGGGACAGGGAATAAAAACACCATATATTTT.

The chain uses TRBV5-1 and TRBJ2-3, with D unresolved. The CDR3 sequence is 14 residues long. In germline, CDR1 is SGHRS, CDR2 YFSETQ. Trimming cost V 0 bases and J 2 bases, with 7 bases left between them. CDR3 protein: CASSLVADTDTQYF. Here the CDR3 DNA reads TGCGCCAGCAGCTTGGTGGCGGACACAGATACGCAGTATTTT.

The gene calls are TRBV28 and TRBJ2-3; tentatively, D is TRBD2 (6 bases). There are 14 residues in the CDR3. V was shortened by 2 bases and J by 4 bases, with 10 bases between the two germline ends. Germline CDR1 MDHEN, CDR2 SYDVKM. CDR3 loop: CASSLPSGADTQYF. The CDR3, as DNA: TGTGCCAGCAGTTTACCGTCGGGGGCAGATACGCAGTATTTT.

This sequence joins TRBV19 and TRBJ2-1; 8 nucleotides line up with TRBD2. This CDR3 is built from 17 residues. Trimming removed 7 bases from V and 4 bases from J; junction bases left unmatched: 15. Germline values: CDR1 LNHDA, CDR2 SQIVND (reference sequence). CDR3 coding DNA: TGTGCCAGTAAAAAACGGGGGGGAGGGCCTACTTACAATGAGCAGTTCTTC. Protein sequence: CASKKRGGGPTYNEQFF.

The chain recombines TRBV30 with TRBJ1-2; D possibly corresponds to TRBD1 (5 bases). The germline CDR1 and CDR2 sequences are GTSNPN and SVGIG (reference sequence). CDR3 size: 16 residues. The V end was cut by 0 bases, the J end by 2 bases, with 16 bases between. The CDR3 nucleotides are TGTGCCTGGAGTGTTGGAGGCGGGGGACGCAACTATGGCTACACCTTC. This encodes CAWSVGGGGRNYGYTF.

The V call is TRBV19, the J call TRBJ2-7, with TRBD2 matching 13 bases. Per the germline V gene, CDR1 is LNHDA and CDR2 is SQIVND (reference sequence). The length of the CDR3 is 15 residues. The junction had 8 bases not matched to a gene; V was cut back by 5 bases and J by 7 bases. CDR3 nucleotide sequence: TGTGCCAGTAGTGGACCGGGACTAGCGGGGATTGAGCAGTACTTC. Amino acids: CASSGPGLAGIEQYF. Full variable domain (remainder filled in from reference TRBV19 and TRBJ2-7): DGGITQSPKYLFRKEGQNVTLSCEQNLNHDAMYWYRQDPGQGLRLIYYSQIVNDFQKGDIAEGYSVSREKKESFPLTVTSAQKNPTAFYLCASSGPGLAGIEQYFGPGTRLTVT.

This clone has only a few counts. The CDR3 DNA is TGTGCCAGCAGCCCCGGGACAGATGGCGGCTACACCTTC. It codes for CASSPGTDGGYTF. The chain employs TRBV7-9 and TRBJ1-2, with TRBD1 matching 7 bases. V lost 5 bases and J lost 8; bases outside the gene matches: 8. The germline CDR1 and CDR2 sequences are SEHNR and FQNEAQ (reference sequence). This CDR3 is built from 13 residues.

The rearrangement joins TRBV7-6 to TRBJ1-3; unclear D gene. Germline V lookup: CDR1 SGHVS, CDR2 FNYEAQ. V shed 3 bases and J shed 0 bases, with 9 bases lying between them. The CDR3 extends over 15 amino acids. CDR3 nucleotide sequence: TGTGCCAGCAGCTTGCAGGCGCACTCTGGAAACACCATATATTTT. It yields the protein CASSLQAHSGNTIYF.

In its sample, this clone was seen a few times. CDR3 DNA sequence: TGTGCCTGGAGACGGACAGGGTCTGAAGCTTTCTTT. Residues: CAWRRTGSEAFF. The chain is built from TRBV30 and TRBJ1-1, with 8 positions matching TRBD1. Unmatched junction bases numbered 3, after V lost 3 bases and J lost 6 bases. Germline V gene data show CDR1 as GTSNPN and CDR2 as SVGIG (reference sequence). This CDR3 is 12 amino acids long.

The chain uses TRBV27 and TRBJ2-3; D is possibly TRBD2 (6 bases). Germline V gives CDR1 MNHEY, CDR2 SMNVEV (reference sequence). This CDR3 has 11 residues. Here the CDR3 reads CDPRGTDTQYF. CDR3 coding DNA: TGTGACCCTCGGGGGACAGATACGCAGTATTTT.

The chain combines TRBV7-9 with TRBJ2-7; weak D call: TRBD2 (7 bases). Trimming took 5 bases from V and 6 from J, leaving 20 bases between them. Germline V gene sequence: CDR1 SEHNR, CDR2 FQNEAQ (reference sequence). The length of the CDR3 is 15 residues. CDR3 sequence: CASSEAGKGGGEQYF. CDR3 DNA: TGTGCCAGCAGCGAAGCAGGGAAGGGAGGGGGCGAGCAGTACTTC.

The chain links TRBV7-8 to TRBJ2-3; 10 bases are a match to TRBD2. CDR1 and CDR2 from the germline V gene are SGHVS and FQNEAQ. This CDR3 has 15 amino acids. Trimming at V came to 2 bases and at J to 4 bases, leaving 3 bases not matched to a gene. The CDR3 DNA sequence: TGTGCCAGCAGCTTACTAGCGGGGGAGGCAGATACGCAGTATTTT. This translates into CASSLLAGEADTQYF.

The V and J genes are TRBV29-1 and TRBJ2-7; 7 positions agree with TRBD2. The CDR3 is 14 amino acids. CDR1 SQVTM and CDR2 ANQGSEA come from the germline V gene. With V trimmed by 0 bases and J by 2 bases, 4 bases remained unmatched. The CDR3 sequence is CSVEETGTTYEQYF. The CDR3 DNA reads TGCAGCGTTGAAGAAACCGGGACTACCTACGAGCAGTACTTC.

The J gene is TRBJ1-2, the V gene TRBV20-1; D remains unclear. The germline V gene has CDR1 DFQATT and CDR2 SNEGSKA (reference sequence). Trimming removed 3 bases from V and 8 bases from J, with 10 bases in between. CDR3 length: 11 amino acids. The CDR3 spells CSASPGKGYTF. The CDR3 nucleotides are TGCAGTGCTAGCCCCGGGAAAGGCTACACCTTC.

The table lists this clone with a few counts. The CDR3 sequence is CASIAGEFSETQYF. The CDR3 bases are TGTGCCAGCATAGCGGGGGAATTTTCGGAGACCCAGTACTTC. J is TRBJ2-5 and V is TRBV6-5; 9 bases map to TRBD2. This CDR3 is 14 amino acids long. The J segment lost 5 bases and the V segment lost 7 bases, leaving 8 bases of the junction unmatched. CDR1 MNHEY and CDR2 SVGAGI come from the germline V gene.

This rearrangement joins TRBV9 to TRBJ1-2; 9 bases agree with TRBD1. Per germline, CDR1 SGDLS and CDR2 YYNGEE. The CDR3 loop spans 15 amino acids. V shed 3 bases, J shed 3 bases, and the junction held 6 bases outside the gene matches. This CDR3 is CASSERDRADYGYTF. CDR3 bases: TGTGCCAGCAGCGAGCGGGACAGGGCGGACTATGGCTACACCTTC.